These 6 T cell receptor beta chains originate from one sample sequenced in a study of blood T cells in healthy people across ages. Primed by a sample-barcoded 5' primer and a J-beta primer mix, a second PCR proceeded for about 6 to 11 cycles. MiXCR, applied by TCRdb to the 5' RACE reads, yields one record per CDR3 protein. The profile shows 750,000 to 950,000 distinct CDR3 sequences, around 29% of them singletons. The sample also formed part of further work on T cells of mothers and their children.

Sequencing used blood. The receptors stem from a woman aged 40 to 50 in good health.

This clonotype was counted only a few times. The gene calls are TRBV4-1 and TRBJ2-5; D tentatively reads TRBD1 or TRBD2 (5 bases each). The CDR3 length is 18 residues. Deletions cut 2 bases from V and 4 bases from J, with 23 bases between. Germline V CDR1 and CDR2: MGHRA, YSYEKL. The CDR3 coding sequence is TGCGCCAGCAGCCAACTACCCTCCGGGACCCAAAGGGGAGAGACCCAGTACTTC. Encoded protein: CASSQLPSGTQRGETQYF.

This clonotype was detected only a few times. This rearrangement joins TRBV28 to TRBJ1-5; D ambiguous. Trimming removed 3 bases from V and 6 bases from J, with 9 bases in between. Per the germline V gene, CDR1 is MDHEN and CDR2 is SYDVKM. The CDR3 is 13 residues long. CDR3 amino acids: CASSFGACQPQHF. CDR3 sequence (DNA): TGTGCCAGCAGTTTCGGAGCATGTCAGCCCCAGCATTTT.

This clonotype has only one observation. Written as DNA, the CDR3 is TGTGCCTGGAGTGTAGGGGCGCGGGGTACCGGGGAGCTGTTTTTT. Its translation: CAWSVGARGTGELFF. The rearrangement uses TRBV30 and TRBJ2-2, with a possible D match to TRBD2 (6 bases). Germline V gene sequence: CDR1 GTSNPN, CDR2 SVGIG (reference sequence). The V end lost 0 bases, the J end lost 5 bases, and 13 bases lay between the germline ends. This CDR3 is built from 15 residues. Based on the CDR3 plus reference TRBV30 and TRBJ2-2, the full variable domain is SQTIHQWPATLVQPVGSPLSLECTVEGTSNPNLYWYRQAAGRGLQLLFYSVGIGQISSEVPQNLSASRPQDRQFILSSKKLLLSDSGFYLCAWSVGARGTGELFFGEGSRLTVL.

V gene TRBV7-2 combines with J gene TRBJ2-3, with D perhaps TRBD1 (5 bases). Germline CDR1 SGHTA, CDR2 FQGNSA. V lost 5 bases and J 1 base, leaving 13 bases between the germline ends. The CDR3 covers 15 residues. CDR3 sequence: CASSAAGWGTDTQYF. The CDR3 nucleotides are TGTGCCAGCAGCGCTGCAGGGTGGGGCACAGATACGCAGTATTTT.

There are a few counts of this clonotype. V is TRBV5-5 and J is TRBJ1-1; D may be TRBD1 (6 bases). CDR1 and CDR2 from the germline V gene are SGHKS and YYEKEE (reference sequence). The CDR3 covers 15 residues. Deletions cut 1 base from V and 1 base from J, with 11 bases between. CDR3 nucleotide sequence: TGTGCCAGCAGCTTGTCCCCAGGGGCGAACACTGAAGCTTTCTTT. Its protein is CASSLSPGANTEAFF.

About this clonotype itself: At one end, the junction sequence differs from germline, possibly due to a read error. V usage is TRBV6-1 and J usage is TRBJ2-3, with 8 bases fitting TRBD1. This CDR3 contains 14 residues. CDR1 is MNHNS, CDR2 SASEGT, per germline. Here the CDR3 DNA reads TGTGCCAGCAGTAAAGCGACAGGGGTGAATACGCAGTATTTT. This encodes CASSKATGVNTQYF.